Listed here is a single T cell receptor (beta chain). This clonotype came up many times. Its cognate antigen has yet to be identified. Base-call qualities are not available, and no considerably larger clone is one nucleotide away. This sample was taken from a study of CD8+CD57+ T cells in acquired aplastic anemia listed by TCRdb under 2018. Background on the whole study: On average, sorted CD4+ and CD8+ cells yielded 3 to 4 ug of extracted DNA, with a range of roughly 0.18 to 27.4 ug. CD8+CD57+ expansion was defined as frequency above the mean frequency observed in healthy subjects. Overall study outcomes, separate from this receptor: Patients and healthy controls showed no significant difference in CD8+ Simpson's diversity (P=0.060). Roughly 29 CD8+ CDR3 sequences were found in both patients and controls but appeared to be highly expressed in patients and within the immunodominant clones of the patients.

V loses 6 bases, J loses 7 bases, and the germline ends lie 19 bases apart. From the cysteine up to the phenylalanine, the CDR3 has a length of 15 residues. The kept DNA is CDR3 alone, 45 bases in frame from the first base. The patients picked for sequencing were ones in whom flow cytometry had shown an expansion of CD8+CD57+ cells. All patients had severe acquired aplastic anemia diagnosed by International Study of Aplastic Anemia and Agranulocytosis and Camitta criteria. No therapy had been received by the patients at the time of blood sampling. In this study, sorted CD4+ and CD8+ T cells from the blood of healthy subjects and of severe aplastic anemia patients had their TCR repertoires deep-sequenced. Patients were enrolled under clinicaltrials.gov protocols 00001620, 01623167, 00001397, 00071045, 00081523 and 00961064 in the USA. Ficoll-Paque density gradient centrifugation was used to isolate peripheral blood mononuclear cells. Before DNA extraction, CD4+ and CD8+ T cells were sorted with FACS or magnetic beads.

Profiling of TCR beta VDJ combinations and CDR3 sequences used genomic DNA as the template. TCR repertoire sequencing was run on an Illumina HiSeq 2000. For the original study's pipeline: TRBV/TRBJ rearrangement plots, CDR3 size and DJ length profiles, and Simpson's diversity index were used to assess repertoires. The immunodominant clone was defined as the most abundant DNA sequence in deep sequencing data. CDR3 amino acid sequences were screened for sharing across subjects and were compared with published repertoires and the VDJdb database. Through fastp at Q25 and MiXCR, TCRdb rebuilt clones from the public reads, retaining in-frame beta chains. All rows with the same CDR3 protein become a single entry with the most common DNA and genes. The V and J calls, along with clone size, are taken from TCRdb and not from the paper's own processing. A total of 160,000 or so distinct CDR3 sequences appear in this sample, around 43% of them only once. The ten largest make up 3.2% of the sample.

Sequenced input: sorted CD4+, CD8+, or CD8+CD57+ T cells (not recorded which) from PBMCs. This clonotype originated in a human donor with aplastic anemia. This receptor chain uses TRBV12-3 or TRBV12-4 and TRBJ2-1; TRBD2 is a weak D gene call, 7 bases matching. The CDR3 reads CASSFRVGGGNEQFF. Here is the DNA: TGTGCCAGCAGCTTCCGCGTGGGAGGGGGTAATGAGCAGTTCTTC.